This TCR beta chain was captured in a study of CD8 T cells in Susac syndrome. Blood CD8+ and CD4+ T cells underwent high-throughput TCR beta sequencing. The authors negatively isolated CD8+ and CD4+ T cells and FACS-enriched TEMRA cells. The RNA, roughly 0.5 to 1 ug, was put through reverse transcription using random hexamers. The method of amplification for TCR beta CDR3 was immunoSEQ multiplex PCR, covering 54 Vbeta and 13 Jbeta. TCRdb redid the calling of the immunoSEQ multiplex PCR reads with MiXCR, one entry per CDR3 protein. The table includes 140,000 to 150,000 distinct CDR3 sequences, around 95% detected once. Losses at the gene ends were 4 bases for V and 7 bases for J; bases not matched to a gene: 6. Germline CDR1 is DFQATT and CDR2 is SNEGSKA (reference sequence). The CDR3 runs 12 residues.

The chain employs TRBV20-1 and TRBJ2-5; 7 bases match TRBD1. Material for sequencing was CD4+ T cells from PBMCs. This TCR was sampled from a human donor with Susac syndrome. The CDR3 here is CSATQGFGTQYF. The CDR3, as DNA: TGCAGTGCTACACAGGGGTTTGGGACCCAGTACTTC.